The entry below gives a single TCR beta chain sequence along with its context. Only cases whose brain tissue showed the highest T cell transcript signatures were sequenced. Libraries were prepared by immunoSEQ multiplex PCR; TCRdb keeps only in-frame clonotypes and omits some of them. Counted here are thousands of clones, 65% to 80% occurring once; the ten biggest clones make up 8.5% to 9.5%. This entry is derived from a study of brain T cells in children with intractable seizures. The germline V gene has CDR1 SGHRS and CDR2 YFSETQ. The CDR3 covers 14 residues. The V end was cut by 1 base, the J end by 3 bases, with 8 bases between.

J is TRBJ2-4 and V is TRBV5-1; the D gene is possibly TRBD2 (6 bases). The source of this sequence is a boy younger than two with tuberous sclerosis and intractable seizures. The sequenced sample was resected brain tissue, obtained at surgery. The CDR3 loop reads CASSLSGDKNIQYF. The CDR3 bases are TGCGCCAGCAGCTTGTCGGGGGACAAAAACATTCAGTACTTC.